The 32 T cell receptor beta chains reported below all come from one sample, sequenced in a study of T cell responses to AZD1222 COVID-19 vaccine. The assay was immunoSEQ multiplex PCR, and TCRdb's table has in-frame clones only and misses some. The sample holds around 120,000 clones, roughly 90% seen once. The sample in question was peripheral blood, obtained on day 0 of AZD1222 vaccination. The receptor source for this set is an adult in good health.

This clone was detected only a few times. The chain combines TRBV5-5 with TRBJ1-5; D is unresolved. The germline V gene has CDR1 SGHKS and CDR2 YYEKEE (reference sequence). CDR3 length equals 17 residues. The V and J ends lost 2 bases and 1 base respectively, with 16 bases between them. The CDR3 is CASSLTVPGTSNQPQHF. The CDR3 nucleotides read TGTGCCAGCAGCTTAACAGTACCGGGTACCAGCAATCAGCCCCAGCATTTT.

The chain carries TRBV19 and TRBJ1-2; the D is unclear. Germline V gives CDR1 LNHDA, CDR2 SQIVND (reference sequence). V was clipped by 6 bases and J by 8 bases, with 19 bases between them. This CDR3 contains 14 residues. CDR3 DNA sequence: TGTGCCAGTAGGATGTCAAGGGCCTCGGGGGGCTACACCTTC. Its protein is CASRMSRASGGYTF. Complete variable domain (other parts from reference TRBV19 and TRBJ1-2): DGGITQSPKYLFRKEGQNVTLSCEQNLNHDAMYWYRQDPGQGLRLIYYSQIVNDFQKGDIAEGYSVSREKKESFPLTVTSAQKNPTAFYLCASRMSRASGGYTFGSGTRLTVV.

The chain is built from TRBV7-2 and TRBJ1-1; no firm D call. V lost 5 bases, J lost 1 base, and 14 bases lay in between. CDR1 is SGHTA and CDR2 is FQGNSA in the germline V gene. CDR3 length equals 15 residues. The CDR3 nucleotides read TGTGCCAGCAGCCAGGAAGGCGTGGGGAACACTGAAGCTTTCTTT. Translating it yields CASSQEGVGNTEAFF.

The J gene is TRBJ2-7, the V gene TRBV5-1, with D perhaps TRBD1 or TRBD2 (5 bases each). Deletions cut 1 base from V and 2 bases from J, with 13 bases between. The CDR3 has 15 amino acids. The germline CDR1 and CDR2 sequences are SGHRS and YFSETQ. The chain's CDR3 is CASSLSGSGPYEQYF. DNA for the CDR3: TGCGCCAGCAGCTTGTCCGGGTCGGGGCCCTACGAGCAGTACTTC.

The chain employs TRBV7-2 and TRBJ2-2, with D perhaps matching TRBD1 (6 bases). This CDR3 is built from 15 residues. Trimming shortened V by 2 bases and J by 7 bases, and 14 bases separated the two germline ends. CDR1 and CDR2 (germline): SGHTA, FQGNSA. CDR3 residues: CASSLFQGTGGELFF. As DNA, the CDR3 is TGTGCCAGCAGCTTATTCCAGGGGACCGGCGGGGAGCTGTTTTTT.

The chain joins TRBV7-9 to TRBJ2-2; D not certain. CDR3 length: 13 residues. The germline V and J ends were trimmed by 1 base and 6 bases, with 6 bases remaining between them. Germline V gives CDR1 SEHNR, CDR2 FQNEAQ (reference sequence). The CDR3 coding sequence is TGTGCCAGCAGCTTAGGAGGATCCGGGGAGCTGTTTTTT. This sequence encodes CASSLGGSGELFF.

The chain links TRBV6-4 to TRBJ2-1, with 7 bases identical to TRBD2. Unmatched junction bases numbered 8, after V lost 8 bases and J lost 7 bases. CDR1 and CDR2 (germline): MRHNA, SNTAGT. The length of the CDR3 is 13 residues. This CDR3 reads CASLPSGNNEQFF. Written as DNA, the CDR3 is TGTGCCAGCCTCCCTAGCGGAAATAATGAGCAGTTCTTC.

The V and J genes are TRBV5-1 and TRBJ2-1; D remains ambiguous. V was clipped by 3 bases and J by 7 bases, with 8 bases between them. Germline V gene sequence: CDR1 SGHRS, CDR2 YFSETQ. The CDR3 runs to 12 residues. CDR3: CASSWSPNEQFF. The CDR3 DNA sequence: TGCGCCAGCAGCTGGTCCCCAAATGAGCAGTTCTTC.

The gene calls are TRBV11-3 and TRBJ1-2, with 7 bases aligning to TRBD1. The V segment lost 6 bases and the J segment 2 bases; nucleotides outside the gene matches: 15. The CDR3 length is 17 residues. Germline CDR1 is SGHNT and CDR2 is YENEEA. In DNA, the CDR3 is TGTGCCAGCAGGGGCAAGATCGGGACAGATGGCAACTATGGCTACACCTTC. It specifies CASRGKIGTDGNYGYTF.

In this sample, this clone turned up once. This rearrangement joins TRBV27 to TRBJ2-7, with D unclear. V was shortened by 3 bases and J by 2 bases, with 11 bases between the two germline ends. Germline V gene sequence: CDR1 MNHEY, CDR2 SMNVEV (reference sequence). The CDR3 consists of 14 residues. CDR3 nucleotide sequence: TGTGCCAGCAGTTTTAACTACCGCGCCTACGAGCAGTACTTC. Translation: CASSFNYRAYEQYF.

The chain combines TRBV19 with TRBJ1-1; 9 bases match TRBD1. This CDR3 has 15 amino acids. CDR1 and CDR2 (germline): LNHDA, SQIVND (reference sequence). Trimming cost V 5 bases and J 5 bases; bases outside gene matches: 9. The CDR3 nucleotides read TGTGCCAGTAGTGCCTCACAGGGGGCAGGAACTGAAGCTTTCTTT. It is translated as CASSASQGAGTEAFF.

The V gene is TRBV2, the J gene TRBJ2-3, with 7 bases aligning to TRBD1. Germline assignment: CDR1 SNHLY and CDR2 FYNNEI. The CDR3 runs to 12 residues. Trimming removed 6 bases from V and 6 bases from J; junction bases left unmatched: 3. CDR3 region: CASSLQGDTQYF. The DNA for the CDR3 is TGTGCCAGCAGCCTACAGGGGGATACGCAGTATTTT.

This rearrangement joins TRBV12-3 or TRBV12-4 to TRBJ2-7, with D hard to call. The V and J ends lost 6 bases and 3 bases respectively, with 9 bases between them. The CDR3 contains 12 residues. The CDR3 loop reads CASSLTLYEQYF. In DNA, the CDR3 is TGTGCCAGCAGCCTAACCCTCTACGAGCAGTACTTC.

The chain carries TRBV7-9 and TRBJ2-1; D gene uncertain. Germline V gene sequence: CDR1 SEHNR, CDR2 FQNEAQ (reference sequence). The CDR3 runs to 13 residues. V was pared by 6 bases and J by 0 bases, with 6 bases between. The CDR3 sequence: CASSLSSYNEQFF. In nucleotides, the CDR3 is TGTGCCAGCAGTTTGAGCTCCTACAATGAGCAGTTCTTC.

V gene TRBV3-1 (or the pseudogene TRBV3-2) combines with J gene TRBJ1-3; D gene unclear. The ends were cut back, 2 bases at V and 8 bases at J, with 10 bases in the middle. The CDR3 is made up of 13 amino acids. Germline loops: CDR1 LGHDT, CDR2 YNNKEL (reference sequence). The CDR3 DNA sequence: TGTGCCAGCAGCCAACTTGCAGGAGACACCATATATTTT. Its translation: CASSQLAGDTIYF.

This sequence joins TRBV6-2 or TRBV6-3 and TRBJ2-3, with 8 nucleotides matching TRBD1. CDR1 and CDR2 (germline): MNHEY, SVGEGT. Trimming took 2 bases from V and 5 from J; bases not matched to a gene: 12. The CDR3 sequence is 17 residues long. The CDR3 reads CASSYELRTGKGDTQYF. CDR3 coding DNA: TGTGCCAGCAGTTACGAATTACGGACAGGGAAAGGAGATACGCAGTATTTT.

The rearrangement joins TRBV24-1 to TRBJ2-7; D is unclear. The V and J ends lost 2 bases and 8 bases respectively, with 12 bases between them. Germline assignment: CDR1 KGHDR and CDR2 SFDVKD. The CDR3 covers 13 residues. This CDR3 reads CATSDSDLLKQYF. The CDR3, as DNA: TGTGCCACCAGTGATTCCGACCTCTTGAAGCAGTACTTC.

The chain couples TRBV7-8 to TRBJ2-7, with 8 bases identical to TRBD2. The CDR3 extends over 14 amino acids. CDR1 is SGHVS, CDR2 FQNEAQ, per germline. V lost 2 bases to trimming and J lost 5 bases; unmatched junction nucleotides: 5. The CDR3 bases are TGTGCCAGCAGCTTACGACTAGCGACGAACGAGCAGTACTTC. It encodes CASSLRLATNEQYF.

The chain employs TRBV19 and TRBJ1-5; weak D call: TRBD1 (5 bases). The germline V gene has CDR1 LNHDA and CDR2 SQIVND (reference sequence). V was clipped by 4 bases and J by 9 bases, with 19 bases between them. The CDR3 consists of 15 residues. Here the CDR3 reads CASSREGPPPRPQHF. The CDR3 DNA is TGTGCCAGTAGTAGAGAGGGACCGCCACCCCGGCCCCAGCATTTT.

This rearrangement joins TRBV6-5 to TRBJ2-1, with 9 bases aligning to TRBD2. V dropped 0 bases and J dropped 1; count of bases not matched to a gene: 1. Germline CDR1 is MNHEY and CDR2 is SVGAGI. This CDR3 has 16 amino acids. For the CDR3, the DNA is TGTGCCAGCAGTTACTCAACTAGCGGGTCCTACAATGAGCAGTTCTTC. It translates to CASSYSTSGSYNEQFF.

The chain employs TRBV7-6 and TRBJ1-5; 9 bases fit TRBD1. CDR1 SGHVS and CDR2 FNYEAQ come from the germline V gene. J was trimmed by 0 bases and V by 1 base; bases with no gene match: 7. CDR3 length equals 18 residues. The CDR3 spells CASSLEGQGPYSNQPQHF. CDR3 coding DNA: TGTGCCAGCAGCTTAGAGGGACAGGGACCTTATAGCAATCAGCCCCAGCATTTT.

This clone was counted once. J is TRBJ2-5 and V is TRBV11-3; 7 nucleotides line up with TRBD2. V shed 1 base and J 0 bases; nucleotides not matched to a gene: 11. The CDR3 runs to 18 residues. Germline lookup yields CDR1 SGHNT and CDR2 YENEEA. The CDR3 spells CASSLGLLAGPYQETQYF. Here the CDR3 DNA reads TGTGCCAGCAGCTTAGGGCTTTTAGCGGGCCCGTACCAAGAGACCCAGTACTTC.

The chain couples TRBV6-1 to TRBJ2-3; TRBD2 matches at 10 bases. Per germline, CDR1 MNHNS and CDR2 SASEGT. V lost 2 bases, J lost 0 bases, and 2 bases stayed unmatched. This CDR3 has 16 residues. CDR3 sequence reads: CASSELAGASTDTQYF. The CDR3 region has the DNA TGTGCCAGCAGTGAACTAGCGGGGGCGAGCACAGATACGCAGTATTTT.

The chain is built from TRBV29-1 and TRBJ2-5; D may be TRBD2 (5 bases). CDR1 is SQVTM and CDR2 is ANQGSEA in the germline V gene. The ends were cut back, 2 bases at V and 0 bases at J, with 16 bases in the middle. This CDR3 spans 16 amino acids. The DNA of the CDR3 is TGCAGCGTTGAAAAGTTAGGGCGGGCTGACCAAGAGACCCAGTACTTC. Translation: CSVEKLGRADQETQYF.

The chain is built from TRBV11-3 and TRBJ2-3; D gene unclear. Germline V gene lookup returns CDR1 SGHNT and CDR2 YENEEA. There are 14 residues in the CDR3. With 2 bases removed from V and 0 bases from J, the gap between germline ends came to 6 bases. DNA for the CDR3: TGTGCCAGCAGCTTATATCCTAGCACAGATACGCAGTATTTT. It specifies CASSLYPSTDTQYF.

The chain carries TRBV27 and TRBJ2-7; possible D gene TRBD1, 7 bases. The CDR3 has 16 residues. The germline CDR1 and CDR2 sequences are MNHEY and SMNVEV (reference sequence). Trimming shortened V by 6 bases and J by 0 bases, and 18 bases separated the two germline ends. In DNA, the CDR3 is TGTGCCAGCAGCCCATCAGGGGGGATGATCTCCTACGAGCAGTACTTC. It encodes CASSPSGGMISYEQYF.

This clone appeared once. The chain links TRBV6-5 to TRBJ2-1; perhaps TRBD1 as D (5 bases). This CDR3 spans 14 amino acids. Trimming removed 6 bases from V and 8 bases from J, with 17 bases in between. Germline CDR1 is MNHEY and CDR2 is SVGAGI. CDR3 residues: CASRLRTGRDEQFF. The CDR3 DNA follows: TGTGCCAGCAGGTTACGAACAGGTCGGGATGAGCAGTTCTTC.

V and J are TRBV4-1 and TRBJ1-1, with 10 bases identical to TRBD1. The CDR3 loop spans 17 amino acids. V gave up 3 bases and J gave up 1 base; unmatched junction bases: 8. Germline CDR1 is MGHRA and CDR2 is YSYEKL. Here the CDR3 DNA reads TGCGCCAGCAGCCACAGGACAGGGGGAGTGGGGAACACTGAAGCTTTCTTT. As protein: CASSHRTGGVGNTEAFF.

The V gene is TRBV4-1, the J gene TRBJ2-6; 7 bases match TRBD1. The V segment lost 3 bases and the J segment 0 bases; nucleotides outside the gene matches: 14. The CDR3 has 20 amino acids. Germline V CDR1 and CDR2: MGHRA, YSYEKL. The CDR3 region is CASSHKLRGQTVSGANVLTF. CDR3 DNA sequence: TGCGCCAGCAGCCATAAACTACGGGGACAGACAGTCTCTGGGGCCAACGTCCTGACTTTC.

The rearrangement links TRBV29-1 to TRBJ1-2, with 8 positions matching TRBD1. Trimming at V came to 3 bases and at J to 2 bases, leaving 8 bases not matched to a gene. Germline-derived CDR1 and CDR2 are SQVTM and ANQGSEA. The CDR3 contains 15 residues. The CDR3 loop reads CSVDVDREGNYGYTF. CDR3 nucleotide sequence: TGCAGCGTTGACGTGGACAGGGAGGGGAACTATGGCTACACCTTC.

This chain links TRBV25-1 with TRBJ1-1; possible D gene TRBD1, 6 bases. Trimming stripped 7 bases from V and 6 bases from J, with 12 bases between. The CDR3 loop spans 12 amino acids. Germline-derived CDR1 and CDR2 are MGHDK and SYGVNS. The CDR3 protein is CASTDRTAEAFF. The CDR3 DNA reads TGTGCCAGCACCGACCGGACAGCTGAAGCTTTCTTT.

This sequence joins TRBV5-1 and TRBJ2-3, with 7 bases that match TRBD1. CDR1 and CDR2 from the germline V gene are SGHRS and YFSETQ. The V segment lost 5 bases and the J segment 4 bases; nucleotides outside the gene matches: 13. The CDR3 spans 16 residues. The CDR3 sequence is CASSPDRAGGSDTQYF. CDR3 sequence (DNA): TGCGCCAGCAGTCCAGACCGGGCAGGGGGATCAGATACGCAGTATTTT. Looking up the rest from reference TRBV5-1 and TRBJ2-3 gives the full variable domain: KAGVTQTPRYLIKTRGQQVTLSCSPISGHRSVSWYQQTPGQGLQFLFEYFSETQRNKGNFPGRFSGRQFSNSRSEMNVSTLELGDSALYLCASSPDRAGGSDTQYFGPGTRLTVL.